This T cell receptor beta chain was captured in a study of OX40 agonist ivuxolimab in advanced cancers. Study-wide context: Ivuxolimab, which targeted the costimulatory receptor OX40 (CD134), was an agonistic, fully human IgG2 monoclonal antibody. Intravenous ivuxolimab was administered to patients every 2 weeks at six dose levels: 0.01, 0.1, 0.3, 1.5, 3 and 10 mg/kg. Of the roughly 51 dose-escalation patients, hepatocellular carcinoma was present in approximately 20, melanoma in roughly 15, renal cell carcinoma in 9 and head and neck cancer in 9. In the dose-escalation cohort, 75% to 90% of patients were male, and the mean age was roughly 60 years with a range of roughly 20 to 79. Prior anti-PD-1, anti-PD-L1 or anti-CTLA-4 therapy was permitted, and 30% to 45% of dose-escalation patients had received checkpoint inhibitors. Partial responses occurred in three dose-escalation patients: two with cutaneous melanoma and one with hepatocellular carcinoma. The purpose of peripheral TCRbeta sequencing was to test whether ivuxolimab changed TCR sequence diversity and led to clonal T-cell expansion. The monotherapy dose-escalation portion (N ≈ 50 patients) of the phase I ivuxolimab trial is reported in the paper. What the work shows at the level of the full study, not this receptor alone: After ivuxolimab, expanded clones were on average more numerous among CD8+ T cells than among CD4+ T cells. In the 0.1-3.0 mg/kg groups, partial responders had among the lowest normalized peripheral clonal expansion, particularly in CD8+ T cells. Low levels of normalized T-cell clonal expansion were also shown by some nonresponding patients. Antigen specificity was not determined for the clonally expanded peripheral T cells. Clonal expansion of both CD4+ and CD8+ blood T cells was observed from baseline to week 6 at doses 0.1 to 3.0 mg/kg.

Patients with autoimmune disease history or receiving systemic immunosuppression were excluded from the trial. Peripheral blood for TCR sequencing was collected from all dose cohorts at baseline, on cycle 4 day 1, and on cycle 7 day 1. Samples were obtained from an open-label, multicenter, first-in-human phase I dose-escalation trial of ivuxolimab. The trial enrolled adults with locally advanced or metastatic head and neck squamous cell, hepatocellular, melanoma or renal cell carcinoma. Before TCR sequencing, CD4+ T cells and CD8+ T cells from peripheral blood were sorted into separate populations. From the germline V gene, CDR1 is MNHNS and CDR2 is SASEGT. Counted from cysteine to phenylalanine, this CDR3 has 15 amino acids. The entry retains the CDR3 DNA only, 45 bases that are in frame from base 1. V drops 5 bases and J drops 2 bases, leaving 14 bases in between. Note on this clone: The antigen it binds to is not known. Per-base quality was not reported, and no clone a single base away is much larger than it.

For sequencing of the TCRbeta CDR3 region, genomic DNA was extracted from the sorted cells. TCRbeta CDR3 regions were sequenced using the immunoSEQ Assay. This immuneACCESS table, as held by TCRdb, lists in-frame sequences with V and J called but not all clones. Of the missing ones, under half trace to an unresolved V gene in checked studies; the others have no known cause. Present in this sample are tens of thousands of clones, around 85% of which were seen just once. The top ten hold roughly 0.9% of the sample. The clonotype originates from an adult with an advanced solid tumor such as melanoma, head and neck, liver or kidney cancer. Sequenced material: CD4+ or CD8+ T cells sorted from blood, taken in a trial of the OX40 agonist ivuxolimab. The chain uses TRBV6-1 and TRBJ2-3; no D gene can be assigned with confidence. The CDR3 region has the sequence CASSRNPLFTDTQYF. The DNA reads as follows: TGTGCCAGCAGTAGAAACCCCCTCTTCACAGATACGCAGTATTTT.